This passage covers 6 T cell receptor beta chains from one sample sequenced in a study of identical twins. TCRdb reanalysed the 5' RACE reads using MiXCR and keeps one entry per CDR3 protein. The sample records some 600,000 distinct CDR3 sequences, 7.1% being singletons. This sample also appeared in a second study, on yellow fever vaccine responses in identical twins.

The source material was PBMCs. These receptor sequences come from a woman younger than 30 in good health.

This clonotype came up a few times. CDR3 sequence (DNA): TGTGCCAGCAGCTCGGACGGGACCTACGAGCAGTACTTC. Encoded protein: CASSSDGTYEQYF. This rearrangement joins TRBV7-9 to TRBJ2-7; a weak D match, TRBD2 (5 bases). The CDR3 contains 13 residues. The germline V and J ends were trimmed by 4 bases and 2 bases, with 9 bases remaining between them. Germline V gene lookup returns CDR1 SEHNR and CDR2 FQNEAQ (reference sequence).

This chain joins TRBV5-1 and TRBJ1-2; D unclear. Trimming pared 3 bases from V and 8 bases from J, leaving 11 bases between. CDR3 length: 12 amino acids. Germline assignment: CDR1 SGHRS and CDR2 YFSETQ. CDR3 loop: CASSSEFRGYTF. The CDR3 bases are TGCGCCAGCAGCTCGGAATTTAGGGGCTACACCTTC.

This clonotype has just a few counts. The chain combines TRBV11-3 with TRBJ2-1; D possibly matches TRBD1 or TRBD2 (6 bases each). Germline V CDR1 and CDR2: SGHNT, YENEEA. Trimming took 5 bases from V and 5 from J, leaving 16 bases between them. The CDR3 has 15 amino acids. CDR3 DNA sequence: TGTGCCAGCAGCCGCCGCGGGACACCAAACAATGAGCAGTTCTTC. Its translation: CASSRRGTPNNEQFF.

J is TRBJ1-5 and V is TRBV20-1, with D possibly TRBD1 on 5 matching bases. The V and J ends lost 0 bases and 6 bases respectively, with 21 bases between them. Germline CDR1 DFQATT, CDR2 SNEGSKA (reference sequence). There are 17 residues in the CDR3. Here the CDR3 reads CSARDSTTEPGTQPQHF. CDR3 bases: TGCAGTGCTAGAGATTCAACGACAGAACCCGGGACTCAGCCCCAGCATTTT.

This clonotype was observed at least ten times. This chain links TRBV24-1 with TRBJ2-3; no clear D. The germline gives CDR1 KGHDR, CDR2 SFDVKD. The V gene lost 7 bases and the J gene lost 7 bases, with 14 bases spanning the gap. This CDR3 has 13 amino acids. CDR3 protein: CATSGDLSNTQYF. DNA of the CDR3: TGTGCCACCAGCGGCGACCTGAGTAATACGCAGTATTTT.

This clonotype showed up many times. In DNA, the CDR3 is TGTGCCAGCAGTTACTCGACAGGGGCCTACGAGCAGTACTTC. This encodes CASSYSTGAYEQYF. The gene calls are TRBV6-5 and TRBJ2-7; 8 bases are shared with TRBD1. The CDR3 has 14 amino acids. The V gene end was trimmed by 0 bases and the J gene end by 2 bases; junction bases not matched to a gene: 0. Germline lookup yields CDR1 MNHEY and CDR2 SVGAGI.